A selection of T cell receptor beta chains follows, all from one sample in a study of blood T cell repertoires in COVID-19. The method was immunoSEQ multiplex PCR; TCRdb's version includes in-frame clones alone and lacks a portion of them. The sample lists some 500,000 clones, about 89% occurring once. The sample was peripheral blood. These receptors were collected from a woman in her forties or fifties with COVID-19, enrolled during active disease. Both conserved end residues are part of each CDR3. The D gene is left open where the match is weak.

V gene,D gene,CDR3 protein
TRBV9,-,CASSVADWWETQYF
TRBV14,TRBD1,CASSQIPGQGFELDF
TRBV5-6,TRBD1,CASSFGTGSNNSPLHF
TRBV25-1,-,CASSESRRDTGELFF
TRBV6-5,-,CASSSGGTEAFF
TRBV19,-,CASSGGTRETQYF
TRBV15,TRBD2,CATSSGTSEETQYF
TRBV9,-,CASSVTADTGELFF
TRBV6-5,-,CASSYHRTANTEAFF
TRBV30,TRBD1,CAWSPIVSTGVNTEAFF
TRBV19,-,CASSITGPNQPQHF
TRBV7-9,-,CASNLGHDTDTQYF
TRBV30,-,CAWTEVGGLNQPQHF
TRBV9,-,CASSVDSRPGGYTF
TRBV19,TRBD1,CASSIGTGATVWFF